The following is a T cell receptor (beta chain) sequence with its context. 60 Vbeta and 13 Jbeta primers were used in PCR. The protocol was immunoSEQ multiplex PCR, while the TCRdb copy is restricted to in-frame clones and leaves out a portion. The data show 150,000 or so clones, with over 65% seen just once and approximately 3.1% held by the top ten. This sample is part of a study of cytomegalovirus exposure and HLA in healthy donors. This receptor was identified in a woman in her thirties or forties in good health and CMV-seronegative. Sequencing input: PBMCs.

The CDR3: CTPGGTEAFF. The CDR3 bases are TGCACCCCCGGGGGCACTGAAGCTTTCTTT. This chain uses TRBV29-1 with TRBJ1-1; possible D gene TRBD1, 5 bases. There are 10 residues in the CDR3. Germline V CDR1 and CDR2: SQVTM, ANQGSEA.